The 11 T cell receptor beta chains in this list originate from one sample, sequenced in a study of blood T cell repertoires in COVID-19. Sequencing used immunoSEQ multiplex PCR; TCRdb keeps in-frame clones, though not all of them. Of about 80,000 clones in the sample, more than 70% were seen once. Sequencing was performed on peripheral blood. Every receptor here comes from a man at least 80 years old with active or convalescent COVID-19.

The chain uses TRBV29-1 and TRBJ2-1; D is perhaps TRBD1 (5 bases). CDR1 is SQVTM, CDR2 ANQGSEA, per germline. V was trimmed by 2 bases and J by 3 bases, leaving 8 bases between them. This CDR3 is 13 amino acids long. DNA of the CDR3: TGCAGCGTTGAATCAGGGTTCTACAATGAGCAGTTCTTC. Translating it yields CSVESGFYNEQFF.

The rearrangement uses TRBV7-2 and TRBJ2-3; 11 bases map to TRBD2. This CDR3 has 15 residues. V lost 5 bases to trimming and J lost 6 bases; unmatched junction nucleotides: 7. Germline values: CDR1 SGHTA, CDR2 FQGNSA. Here the CDR3 DNA reads TGTGCCAGCAGCAGTAGCGGGAGGGCCCTCGATACGCAGTATTTT. This gives the protein CASSSSGRALDTQYF.

The rearrangement uses TRBV2 and TRBJ2-3, with 8 positions matching TRBD2. This CDR3 spans 14 amino acids. Germline V CDR1 and CDR2: SNHLY, FYNNEI. Losses at the gene ends were 6 bases for V and 5 bases for J; bases not matched to a gene: 7. In DNA form, the CDR3 reads TGTGCCAGCAGACCGGGACTAGGAAAAGATACGCAGTATTTT. Amino acid sequence: CASRPGLGKDTQYF.

This chain's CDR3 is CASSSPVRGEETQYF. CDR3 sequence (DNA): TGCGCCAGCAGCTCCCCTGTGCGCGGAGAAGAGACCCAGTACTTC. The chain carries TRBV5-1 and TRBJ2-5, with D unclear. V lost 3 bases to trimming and J lost 3 bases, with 15 bases between them. The CDR3 is 15 amino acids. Germline CDR1 and CDR2: SGHRS and YFSETQ.

The chain links TRBV6-5 to TRBJ2-5; TRBD2 matches at 12 bases. The ends lost 2 bases at V and 5 bases at J; junction bases unmatched: 6. Per germline, CDR1 MNHEY and CDR2 SVGAGI. The CDR3 is 16 amino acids. For the CDR3, the DNA is TGTGCCAGCAGTTACCTAGCGGGGGGGCCTGGGGAGACCCAGTACTTC. This gives the protein CASSYLAGGPGETQYF.

V gene TRBV2 combines with J gene TRBJ1-5; D is uncertain. Deletions cut 6 bases from V and 0 bases from J, with 15 bases between. Germline V lookup: CDR1 SNHLY, CDR2 FYNNEI. The CDR3 has 16 residues. CDR3 region: CASRPRAQYSNQPQHF. The CDR3 coding sequence is TGTGCCAGCAGACCACGAGCGCAGTATAGCAATCAGCCCCAGCATTTT.

The chain recombines TRBV19 with TRBJ2-5; D possibly corresponds to TRBD2 (6 bases). Trimming shortened V by 8 bases and J by 1 base, and 17 bases separated the two germline ends. The CDR3 is 15 residues long. The V gene's germline CDR1 is LNHDA and CDR2 SQIVND (reference sequence). The CDR3 nucleotides read TGTGCCAGTCATCCTGGGGCGGGACCCCAAGAGACCCAGTACTTC. This translates into CASHPGAGPQETQYF.

The gene calls are TRBV6-5 and TRBJ2-4, with TRBD1 matching over 7 bases. V lost 7 bases and J lost 6; bases outside the gene matches: 6. The CDR3 spans 13 residues. CDR1 is MNHEY, CDR2 SVGAGI, per germline. The DNA of the CDR3 is TGTGCCAGCAAAAGGACAGGAGGAAACATTCAGTACTTC. It encodes CASKRTGGNIQYF.

This sequence joins TRBV5-8 and TRBJ1-3; 7 nucleotides agree with TRBD1. CDR1 SGHTS and CDR2 YDEGEE come from the germline V gene. This CDR3 has 15 residues. J gave up 2 bases and V 0 bases, and 2 bases lay outside the gene matches. In DNA, the CDR3 is TGTGCCAGCAGCTTGGAAGGGGGCACTGGAAACACCATATATTTT. Translated, it gives CASSLEGGTGNTIYF.

This clone occurred once. The chain joins TRBV3-1 (or the pseudogene TRBV3-2) to TRBJ2-1, with 11 bases aligning to TRBD2. The CDR3 loop spans 17 amino acids. From germline, CDR1 is LGHDT and CDR2 YNNKEL (reference sequence). J lost 1 base, V lost 4 bases, and 6 bases had no gene match. For the CDR3, the DNA is TGTGCCAGCAGCCCCAGTAGCGGGGGGGCGTCCTACAATGAGCAGTTCTTC. Translation gives CASSPSSGGASYNEQFF.

This chain uses TRBV19 with TRBJ1-6, with 10 bases lining up with TRBD1. This CDR3 comprises 15 residues. V lost 5 bases, J lost 10 bases, and 8 bases stayed unmatched. Germline V gene lookup returns CDR1 LNHDA and CDR2 SQIVND (reference sequence). CDR3: CASSQRTGGSSPLHF. Here the CDR3 DNA reads TGTGCCAGTAGTCAGAGGACAGGGGGTTCGTCACCCCTCCACTTT.